This T cell receptor (beta chain) was captured by sequencing in a study of T cells after yellow fever vaccination. TCRdb called the 5' RACE reads again in MiXCR, with one record for every CDR3 protein. The sample has more than 95,000 distinct CDR3 sequences; 13% to 15% are singletons. The origin of this receptor is a man aged 18 to 30 who received the YFV17D yellow fever vaccine. Sample: CD8+ T cells sorted from PBMCs, taken 5 days after the yellow fever booster vaccination.

CDR3 sequence reads: CASSVGASGNQETQYF. The CDR3 bases are TGTGCCAGCAGCGTAGGGGCTAGCGGAAACCAAGAGACCCAGTACTTC. The chain employs TRBV9 and TRBJ2-5; 7 nucleotides match TRBD2. CDR1 and CDR2 (germline): SGDLS, YYNGEE. The V gene end was trimmed by 0 bases and the J gene end by 0 bases; junction bases not matched to a gene: 5. The CDR3 has 16 residues.